This T cell receptor beta chain was obtained from a study of CD8+CD57+ T cells in acquired aplastic anemia. Overall study context: Mean yield of DNA from sorted CD4+ and CD8+ cells was roughly 3.1 ug. Healthy donor CD4+ samples were sequenced to a depth that averaged about 10.8 million reads. Study conclusions and caveats: Significant differences in CD8+ Simpson's diversity were not observed between patients and controls. Patients and controls had in common fewer than 30 CD8+ CDR3 sequences.

The TCR beta profiling, which covered VDJ combination and CDR3 sequence, was carried out using genomic DNA as the template. TCRdb redid the calling of the reads with MiXCR, one entry per CDR3 protein. The table lists around 50,000 distinct CDR3 sequences, 55% to 75% of them singletons. This CDR3 has 9 amino acids. With 5 bases removed from V and 9 bases from J, the gap between germline ends came to 4 bases. Germline V gene sequence: CDR1 DFQATT, CDR2 SNEGSKA (reference sequence). A remark on this clonotype: Its target is not known.

The chain is built from TRBV20-1 and TRBJ2-2; the D is unclear. Sequencing was carried out using sorted CD4+, CD8+, or CD8+CD57+ T cells (not recorded which) from PBMCs. The receptor's source is a human donor in good health, serving as a control. CDR3 sequence reads: CSAVRELFF. Here the CDR3 DNA reads TGCAGTGCTGTTAGGGAGCTGTTTTTT.